Following are 18 T cell receptor beta chains from one sample sequenced in a study of cytomegalovirus exposure and HLA in healthy donors. The PCR employed 60 Vbeta primers together with 13 Jbeta primers. Some clones are missing from TCRdb's copy, which holds only in-frame ones; the method was immunoSEQ multiplex PCR. The sample shows around 160,000 clones, about 77% of them seen only once. Input material: PBMCs. The receptors were gathered from a man between 18 and 35 years old in good health and CMV-seropositive.

About this clone: Since no conserved phenylalanine or tryptophan closes the CDR3, a read error is the likely cause. The gene calls are TRBV6-1 and TRBJ1-6; D possibly corresponds to TRBD1 (5 bases). Trimming took off 2 bases at V and 10 bases at J, with 15 bases between the two ends. Germline assignment: CDR1 MNHNS and CDR2 SASEGT. CDR3 size: 15 residues. The CDR3 DNA sequence: TGTGCCAGCAGTGAAAGGCGGGACCAGTTGTCACCCCTCCACCTT. Translation: CASSERRDQLSPLHL.

This clone was counted a few times. The chain carries TRBV4-3 and TRBJ2-1, with 8 bases lining up with TRBD2. CDR1 LGHNA and CDR2 YSLEER come from the germline V gene. The CDR3 is made up of 15 amino acids. V shed 3 bases and J 7 bases; nucleotides not matched to a gene: 8. The CDR3 loop is CASSQELAERNEQFF. CDR3 bases: TGCGCCAGCAGCCAGGAACTAGCGGAGCGAAATGAGCAGTTCTTC.

In the case of this clone: Within the sample, other DNA sequences also encode this same CDR3. The chain recombines TRBV13 with TRBJ2-6, with D possibly TRBD1 on 6 matching bases. CDR1 is PRHDT and CDR2 is FYEKMQ in the germline V gene (reference sequence). Trimming stripped 3 bases from V and 0 bases from J, with 18 bases between. This CDR3 is built from 19 residues. The CDR3 is CASSLGLTGHYSGANVLTF. CDR3 DNA: TGTGCCAGCAGCTTGGGCCTAACAGGGCACTACTCTGGGGCCAACGTCCTGACTTTC.

This chain uses TRBV27 with TRBJ1-5; the match to TRBD1 covers 8 bases. The CDR3 is made up of 13 amino acids. The germline CDR1 and CDR2 sequences are MNHEY and SMNVEV (reference sequence). Trimming cost V 2 bases and J 11 bases; bases outside gene matches: 5. CDR3 DNA: TGTGCCAGCAGTTTAGACAGGGGAACGACCCAGCATTTT. Encoded protein: CASSLDRGTTQHF.

V and J are TRBV7-9 and TRBJ2-1, with TRBD1 matching 10 bases. V dropped 7 bases and J dropped 10; count of bases not matched to a gene: 13. The CDR3 is made up of 15 amino acids. Germline values: CDR1 SEHNR, CDR2 FQNEAQ (reference sequence). The CDR3 here is CASTPSPGQGYEQFF. Here the CDR3 DNA reads TGTGCCAGCACCCCCTCTCCGGGACAGGGGTACGAGCAGTTCTTC.

This rearrangement joins TRBV5-1 to TRBJ1-6, with D hard to call. V was pared by 1 base and J by 8 bases, with 10 bases between. CDR1 is SGHRS, CDR2 YFSETQ, per germline. There are 14 residues in the CDR3. The CDR3: CASSLQERDSPLHF. In nucleotides, the CDR3 is TGCGCCAGCAGCTTGCAGGAGAGGGATTCACCCCTCCACTTT.

The chain combines TRBV28 with TRBJ1-5, with 10 bases that match TRBD1. The junction had 12 bases not matched to a gene; V was cut back by 6 bases and J by 7 bases. The germline V gene encodes CDR1 MDHEN and CDR2 SYDVKM. This CDR3 contains 16 residues. The CDR3 nucleotides read TGTGCCAGCAGAGACCCAGGACAGGGGGTAGGACAGCCCCAGCATTTT. It encodes CASRDPGQGVGQPQHF.

DNA for the CDR3: TGTGCCAGCAGTTTCCCTCGCCAGGGGGCCTACAATGAGCAGTTCTTC. Its translation: CASSFPRQGAYNEQFF. V usage is TRBV28 and J usage is TRBJ2-1; TRBD1 agrees at 7 bases. In germline, CDR1 is MDHEN, CDR2 SYDVKM. The CDR3 contains 16 residues. V lost 3 bases, J lost 2 bases, and 7 bases stayed unmatched.

The V gene is TRBV11-2, the J gene TRBJ2-3; TRBD2 matches at 12 bases. The V gene's germline CDR1 is SGHAT and CDR2 FQNNGV. The ends lost 5 bases at V and 1 base at J; junction bases unmatched: 10. This CDR3 is built from 18 residues. This CDR3 is CASSPLRTSGKGTDTQYF. The CDR3 DNA reads TGTGCCAGCAGCCCCCTCAGGACTAGCGGGAAAGGCACAGATACGCAGTATTTT.

The J gene is TRBJ2-5, the V gene TRBV4-1, with no clear D. Germline assignment: CDR1 MGHRA and CDR2 YSYEKL. The CDR3 extends over 13 amino acids. Trimming left V 4 bases short and J 4 bases short, with 10 bases between. This chain's CDR3 is CASSLSLGETQYF. The CDR3 region has the DNA TGCGCCAGCAGCCTTAGCCTCGGAGAGACCCAGTACTTC.

The V and J genes are TRBV10-2 and TRBJ2-7; D is undetermined. CDR3 length equals 11 residues. In germline, CDR1 is WSHSY, CDR2 SAAADI. V gave up 2 bases and J gave up 7 bases, with 6 bases separating them. CDR3 nucleotides: TGCGCCAGCAGTGAGGAAACAGAGCAGTACTTC. Its translation is CASSEETEQYF.

This clone has more than one count but fewer than ten. The chain couples TRBV7-9 to TRBJ1-4; the D gene is possibly TRBD1 (6 bases). Deletions cut 5 bases from V and 6 bases from J, with 16 bases between. Germline-derived CDR1 and CDR2 are SEHNR and FQNEAQ (reference sequence). The CDR3 totals 15 residues. CDR3 sequence (DNA): TGTGCCAGCAGCCGACGGCAGGGGTCAGATGAAAAACTGTTTTTT. Encoded protein: CASSRRQGSDEKLFF.

The CDR3 coding sequence is TGTGCCAGTAGTATATCGTATGGAGTCGCCTACGAGCAGTACTTC. Translated, it gives CASSISYGVAYEQYF. V is TRBV19 and J is TRBJ2-7; D not certain. Trimming pared 2 bases from V and 2 bases from J, leaving 13 bases between. The CDR3 loop spans 15 amino acids. Looked up from germline, CDR1 is LNHDA and CDR2 is SQIVND (reference sequence).

CDR3 sequence (DNA): TGTGCCAGCAGCGGGGGAGTATTGAGTCAGCCCCAGCATTTT. It encodes CASSGGVLSQPQHF. The rearrangement joins TRBV27 to TRBJ1-5; possible D gene TRBD1, 5 bases. CDR1 MNHEY and CDR2 SMNVEV come from the germline V gene (reference sequence). CDR3 length equals 14 residues. Trimming left V 6 bases short and J 6 bases short, with 15 bases between.

The rearrangement uses TRBV7-2 and TRBJ2-7, with D possibly matching TRBD2 (6 bases). The CDR3 has 15 amino acids. CDR1 and CDR2 (germline): SGHTA, FQGNSA. The V end was cut by 3 bases, the J end by 6 bases, with 18 bases between. CDR3 in amino acids: CASSLGGEFGVEQYF. The CDR3 region has the DNA TGTGCCAGCAGCTTGGGGGGAGAATTTGGGGTCGAGCAGTACTTC.

The V gene is TRBV7-6, the J gene TRBJ2-1, with a tentative D call TRBD2 (5 bases). Trimming cost V 5 bases and J 7 bases, with 24 bases left between them. This CDR3 spans 17 amino acids. From germline, CDR1 is SGHVS and CDR2 FNYEAQ. The CDR3: CASSPLVGDPGGNEQFF. The CDR3 coding sequence is TGTGCCAGCAGCCCTCTCGTCGGGGATCCGGGCGGGAATGAGCAGTTCTTC.

The genes are TRBV5-1 and TRBJ2-4; TRBD1 agrees at 8 bases. Trimming cost V 1 base and J 2 bases; bases outside gene matches: 5. There are 16 residues in the CDR3. Germline CDR1 is SGHRS and CDR2 is YFSETQ. CDR3 in amino acids: CASSLQGATTKNIQYF. As DNA, the CDR3 is TGCGCCAGCAGCTTGCAGGGGGCGACTACCAAAAACATTCAGTACTTC.

V usage is TRBV5-1 and J usage is TRBJ1-2; perhaps TRBD1 as D (5 bases). This CDR3 comprises 13 residues. Germline V gene sequence: CDR1 SGHRS, CDR2 YFSETQ. V lost 0 bases and J lost 3, with 6 bases in between. CDR3 in amino acids: CASSLGGYYGYTF. CDR3 sequence (DNA): TGCGCCAGCAGCTTGGGGGGCTACTATGGCTACACCTTC.